This TCR beta chain appears in the sequencing data of a study of CD8 T cell repertoires and HIV-1 epitope variants. Whole-study context: Twenty-five autologous and known Gag and Nef epitope variant peptides each stimulated T cells separately. Study-wide points: No clonotypes responded to the TAALDMSHF plasma variant; about five recognized KF9, one HW9.

In the case of this clone: Its antigen is unknown.

Germline loops: CDR1 MDHEN, CDR2 SYDVKM. The J segment lost 8 bases and the V segment lost 6 bases, leaving 8 bases of the junction unmatched. This CDR3 comprises 15 residues. Sequencing of TCR beta CDR3 used immunoSEQ survey depth. Libraries were prepared by immunoSEQ multiplex PCR; TCRdb keeps only in-frame clonotypes and omits some of them. The repertoire has under 100,000 clones, roughly 77% of them found once; the top ten carry around 24%. The receptor was isolated from a male donor with HIV. The J gene is TRBJ2-1, the V gene TRBV28; 12 bases line up with TRBD2. Sequencing was performed on uncultured baseline CD8+ T cells from peripheral blood mononuclear cells (PBMCs). The CDR3 region is CASSTLAGGIDEQFF. Written as DNA, the CDR3 is TGTGCCAGCAGCACACTAGCGGGAGGTATTGATGAGCAGTTCTTC.